This T cell receptor beta chain was sequenced for a study of shared clonotypes between healthy human individuals. Study-wide results and limits: Only blood was sampled; tissue repertoires likely differ.

This clone occurred a few times. Its specificity is unknown. With 5 bases removed from V and 2 bases from J, the gap between germline ends came to 18 bases. The CDR3 runs 16 residues. CDR1 SGHVS and CDR2 FQNEAQ come from the germline V gene. Sequencing of unsorted PBMC DNA was carried out using ten immunoSEQ deep assay plates. The method was immunoSEQ multiplex PCR; TCRdb's version includes in-frame clones alone and lacks a portion of them. The profile shows about 560,000 clones, around 80% of them singletons. Genomic DNA came from about 90 million PBMCs in unsorted samples. The V gene is TRBV7-8, the J gene TRBJ1-2; D is perhaps TRBD1 (6 bases). This receptor was taken from a woman aged 40 to 49 in good health. Some clones in this sample may be carry-over from other donors' samples. Specimen: PBMCs. The CDR3 reads CASSPIRGETNYGYTF. The CDR3 DNA follows: TGTGCCAGCAGCCCCATCAGGGGCGAGACCAACTATGGCTACACCTTC.